Each of the 26 T cell receptor beta chains below was sequenced from the same sample in a study of blood T cell repertoires in COVID-19 (dated by TCRdb to 2018 to 2021). Receptor amplification or capture employed the immunoSEQ multiplex PCR assay. TCRdb obtained this table from immuneACCESS and retained in-frame rearrangements with V and J assigned. These tables miss some clones; where compared with another copy, unresolved V genes account for less than half of the shortfall, and the remainder is unexplained. In this sample the table shows about 100,000 clones, roughly 84% of which occur a single time. The top ten hold over 2% of the sample. The sequenced sample consisted of peripheral blood. The receptors derive from a human donor in a cohort sampled during active COVID-19.

This sequence joins TRBV3-1 (or the pseudogene TRBV3-2) and TRBJ2-3; D possibly corresponds to TRBD1 (6 bases). The CDR3 spans 19 residues. The germline V gene encodes CDR1 LGHDT and CDR2 YNNKEL (reference sequence). Trimming stripped 3 bases from V and 2 bases from J, with 24 bases between. In DNA form, the CDR3 reads TGTGCCAGCAGCCATTTCATAAGAACAAGGGACATCGTCACAGATACGCAGTATTTT. Protein sequence: CASSHFIRTRDIVTDTQYF.

The chain has TRBV30 and TRBJ2-1, with TRBD2 identical over 9 bases. J gave up 7 bases and V 4 bases, and 11 bases lay outside the gene matches. The CDR3 has 15 amino acids. Germline CDR1 and CDR2: GTSNPN and SVGIG (reference sequence). The CDR3: CAWILPGLARNEQFF. The CDR3 nucleotides are TGTGCCTGGATCCTTCCGGGACTAGCTCGGAATGAGCAGTTCTTC.

This chain uses TRBV19 with TRBJ2-1; 7 positions match TRBD1. The CDR3 totals 15 residues. V was clipped by 4 bases and J by 6 bases; unmatched bases: 9. Germline V gene sequence: CDR1 LNHDA, CDR2 SQIVND (reference sequence). DNA of the CDR3: TGTGCCAGTAGTACCCCCGGGACAGCTTTCAATGAGCAGTTCTTC. Residues: CASSTPGTAFNEQFF. The whole variable domain, filled in from reference TRBV19 and TRBJ2-1, reads DGGITQSPKYLFRKEGQNVTLSCEQNLNHDAMYWYRQDPGQGLRLIYYSQIVNDFQKGDIAEGYSVSREKKESFPLTVTSAQKNPTAFYLCASSTPGTAFNEQFFGPGTRLTVL.

A few counts support this clone. This rearrangement joins TRBV7-9 to TRBJ1-4; no firm D call. Per germline, CDR1 SEHNR and CDR2 FQNEAQ (reference sequence). Trimming took off 5 bases at V and 4 bases at J, with 8 bases between the two ends. This CDR3 contains 13 residues. CDR3 sequence reads: CASSVKINEKLFF. The CDR3 DNA sequence: TGTGCCAGCAGCGTAAAAATTAATGAAAAACTGTTTTTT.

V and J are TRBV9 and TRBJ2-2; D gene uncertain. CDR1 is SGDLS, CDR2 YYNGEE, per germline. The length of the CDR3 is 14 residues. The germline V and J ends were trimmed by 3 bases and 0 bases, with 6 bases remaining between them. The CDR3 loop reads CASSGHTNTGELFF. The CDR3 region has the DNA TGTGCCAGCAGCGGACACACGAACACCGGGGAGCTGTTTTTT.

This chain connects TRBV14 to TRBJ2-2; 8 bases line up with TRBD1. The CDR3 extends over 14 amino acids. Looked up from germline, CDR1 is SGHDN and CDR2 is FVKESK. Trimming took 4 bases from V and 7 from J; bases not matched to a gene: 5. The CDR3 nucleotides read TGTGCCAGCAGCCTCATTACAGGGGGCGGGGAGCTGTTTTTT. It yields the protein CASSLITGGGELFF.

The chain recombines TRBV21-1 with TRBJ2-7; the table's TRBD2 call for D was not verified on the DNA. TRBV21-1 is a listed pseudogene. The length of the CDR3 is 18 residues. The CDR3 sequence is CASSKSLCGLLSSYEQYF. Written as DNA, the CDR3 is TGTGCCAGCAGCAAATCTTTATGCGGGCTTTTATCCTCCTACGAGCAGTACTTC.

This clone turned up a few times. V usage is TRBV27 and J usage is TRBJ1-5; tentative D call: TRBD1 (5 bases). V was shortened by 3 bases and J by 5 bases, with 14 bases between the two germline ends. Germline lookup yields CDR1 MNHEY and CDR2 SMNVEV (reference sequence). CDR3 length: 15 amino acids. CDR3 protein: CASSLGPNGDQPQHF. In DNA form, the CDR3 reads TGTGCCAGCAGTTTGGGGCCTAATGGGGATCAGCCCCAGCATTTT.

V and J are TRBV3-1 (or the pseudogene TRBV3-2) and TRBJ1-6, with TRBD1 matching over 8 bases. With 4 bases clipped from V and 7 bases from J, the junction kept 9 bases outside the gene matches. This CDR3 contains 16 residues. In germline, CDR1 is LGHDT, CDR2 YNNKEL (reference sequence). The CDR3 loop is CASSLMRTGRNSPLHF. DNA of the CDR3: TGTGCCAGCAGCCTGATGCGGACAGGGAGAAATTCACCCCTCCACTTT.

This chain connects TRBV9 to TRBJ1-1, with D perhaps TRBD1 (6 bases). Between the trimmed V and J ends, which lost 4 bases and 5 bases, there was a span of 18 bases. Germline loops: CDR1 SGDLS, CDR2 YYNGEE. The CDR3 has 15 residues. CDR3 sequence reads: CASSKTGAGGTEAFF. DNA of the CDR3: TGTGCCAGCAGCAAGACAGGCGCGGGGGGAACTGAAGCTTTCTTT.

The V call is TRBV19, the J call TRBJ2-2; D possibly corresponds to TRBD1 (6 bases). Trimming removed 6 bases at V and 4 bases at J, with 15 bases between. Germline lookup yields CDR1 LNHDA and CDR2 SQIVND (reference sequence). The CDR3 has 15 amino acids. The CDR3 region has the DNA TGTGCCAGTAGCTTTCAATCAGGGGCCACCGGGGAGCTGTTTTTT. As protein: CASSFQSGATGELFF.

The V gene is TRBV5-1, the J gene TRBJ2-5; 7 nucleotides agree with TRBD1. J gave up 5 bases and V 5 bases, and 12 bases lay outside the gene matches. The CDR3 runs to 15 residues. Germline V gene data show CDR1 as SGHRS and CDR2 as YFSETQ. The CDR3 bases are TGCGCCAGCAGACAGGAAACAGGGGTGTCGGAGACCCAGTACTTC. Translation: CASRQETGVSETQYF.

The chain is built from TRBV6-1 and TRBJ2-7; tentative D call: TRBD2 (6 bases). Germline V gene sequence: CDR1 MNHNS, CDR2 SASEGT. The CDR3 runs 15 residues. V gave up 2 bases and J gave up 3 bases, with 14 bases separating them. The CDR3 loop reads CASSESSGGGYEQYF. For the CDR3, the DNA is TGTGCCAGCAGTGAAAGTAGCGGAGGAGGCTACGAGCAGTACTTC.

The chain employs TRBV4-1 and TRBJ2-2; 7 bases line up with TRBD1. This CDR3 is 15 amino acids long. Germline CDR1 MGHRA, CDR2 YSYEKL. Losses at the gene ends were 2 bases for V and 7 bases for J; bases not matched to a gene: 7. This CDR3 is CASSQQGQTVGELFF. DNA of the CDR3: TGCGCCAGCAGCCAACAGGGACAGACCGTCGGGGAGCTGTTTTTT.

This sequence joins TRBV6-4 and TRBJ1-6; 8 bases are a match to TRBD1. The CDR3 length is 14 residues. The trim removed 3 bases at V and 9 bases at J, leaving 4 bases unmatched. Germline CDR1 reads MRHNA; CDR2 reads SNTAGT. The CDR3 is CASSEQGAGSPLHF. The CDR3 DNA reads as TGTGCCAGCAGTGAGCAGGGGGCAGGTTCACCCCTCCACTTT.

About this clone: Different DNA sequences within this sample yield the same CDR3. This rearrangement joins TRBV7-3 to TRBJ2-5; possibly TRBD1 for D (6 bases). The CDR3 extends over 14 amino acids. Per germline, CDR1 SGHTA and CDR2 FQGTGA. With 5 bases removed from V and 1 base from J, the gap between germline ends came to 11 bases. The CDR3 reads CASSPTGLQETQYF. The CDR3 nucleotides are TGTGCCAGCAGCCCTACAGGGCTCCAAGAGACCCAGTACTTC. The full variable domain, rest sourced from reference TRBV7-3 and TRBJ2-5, is GAGVSQTPSNKVTEKGKYVELRCDPISGHTALYWYRQSLGQGPEFLIYFQGTGAADDSGLPNDRFFAVRPEGSVSTLKIQRTERGDSAVYLCASSPTGLQETQYFGPGTRLLVL.

This clone was seen a single time. CDR3 in amino acids: CSASEGLARRETQYF. In DNA, the CDR3 is TGCAGTGCTAGTGAGGGACTAGCTCGGCGAGAGACCCAGTACTTC. The gene calls are TRBV20-1 and TRBJ2-5; 9 bases map to TRBD2. The germline CDR1 and CDR2 sequences are DFQATT and SNEGSKA (reference sequence). J gave up 4 bases and V 3 bases, and 9 bases lay outside the gene matches. There are 15 residues in the CDR3.

The chain recombines TRBV11-2 with TRBJ2-1; 13 bases are a match to TRBD2. After removal of 5 bases from V and 7 bases from J, the junction contained 8 bases not matched to a gene. The germline V gene has CDR1 SGHAT and CDR2 FQNNGV. The CDR3 is made up of 16 amino acids. The CDR3: CASSTRTSGRGNEQFF. CDR3 bases: TGTGCCAGCAGCACCCGGACTAGCGGGAGAGGGAATGAGCAGTTCTTC.

The V gene is TRBV3-1 (or the pseudogene TRBV3-2), the J gene TRBJ1-2, with TRBD1 identical over 7 bases. There are 18 residues in the CDR3. The V and J ends lost 1 base and 4 bases, in that order; junction bases with no gene match: 15. Germline V lookup: CDR1 LGHDT, CDR2 YNNKEL (reference sequence). The CDR3 is CASSQVFGRGQSPYGYTF. CDR3 nucleotide sequence: TGTGCCAGCAGCCAAGTCTTTGGCAGGGGACAGTCGCCCTATGGCTACACCTTC.

The chain has TRBV7-8 and TRBJ2-1, with a weak D call TRBD1 (6 bases). Looked up from germline, CDR1 is SGHVS and CDR2 is FQNEAQ. V dropped 1 base and J dropped 4 bases, with 8 bases sitting between them. The CDR3 extends over 14 amino acids. The CDR3 is CASSLDRAYNEQFF. The CDR3 region has the DNA TGTGCCAGCAGCTTAGACAGGGCGTACAATGAGCAGTTCTTC. Using reference TRBV7-8 and TRBJ2-1 for the parts outside the CDR3, the full variable domain is GAGVSQSPRYKVAKRGQDVALRCDPISGHVSLFWYQQALGQGPEFLTYFQNEAQLDKSGLPSDRFFAERPEGSVSTLKIQRTQQEDSAVYLCASSLDRAYNEQFFGPGTRLTVL.

The gene calls are TRBV5-1 and TRBJ1-2; 9 bases fit TRBD1. CDR3 length: 14 amino acids. Germline V gene sequence: CDR1 SGHRS, CDR2 YFSETQ. With 4 bases clipped from V and 8 bases from J, the junction kept 9 bases outside the gene matches. The CDR3 region is CASSPQQGAGGYTF. CDR3 nucleotide sequence: TGCGCCAGCAGCCCACAACAGGGGGCGGGGGGCTACACCTTC.

The chain carries TRBV7-6 and TRBJ2-1; a weak D match, TRBD2 (6 bases). The CDR3 is made up of 16 amino acids. Germline V gene data show CDR1 as SGHVS and CDR2 as FNYEAQ. Between the trimmed V and J ends, which lost 4 bases and 5 bases, there was a span of 18 bases. For the CDR3, the DNA is TGTGCCAGCAGCTCAGTTGGGCCTGCGGGGAACAATGAGCAGTTCTTC. As protein: CASSSVGPAGNNEQFF.

This clone is categorized as medium-sized. The V call is TRBV7-2, the J call TRBJ2-5; D is unclear. CDR1 SGHTA and CDR2 FQGNSA come from the germline V gene. V shed 2 bases and J shed 0 bases, with 4 bases lying between them. This CDR3 contains 13 residues. This chain's CDR3 is CASSLSYQETQYF. The CDR3, as DNA: TGTGCCAGCAGCTTATCGTACCAAGAGACCCAGTACTTC.

This chain joins TRBV5-1 and TRBJ2-2, with TRBD2 matching 11 bases. The CDR3 is 17 amino acids. Germline CDR1 SGHRS, CDR2 YFSETQ. V trimming: 4 bases; J trimming: 0 bases; junction bases outside the gene matches: 5. CDR3 amino acids: CASSPVLAGANTGELFF. In DNA form, the CDR3 reads TGCGCCAGCAGCCCCGTACTAGCGGGGGCGAACACCGGGGAGCTGTTTTTT.

The V gene is TRBV18, the J gene TRBJ1-1, with D possibly being TRBD1 (6 bases). Trimming removed 3 bases at V and 0 bases at J, with 11 bases between. This CDR3 comprises 15 residues. Germline V lookup: CDR1 KGHSH, CDR2 LQKENI. The CDR3 DNA sequence: TGTGCCAGCTCACCCAATGGACAGTTGAACACTGAAGCTTTCTTT. The encoded protein is CASSPNGQLNTEAFF.

A single count supports this clone. In nucleotides, the CDR3 is TGCGCCAGCAACCTCGGACAGGGCTCTGGCTACACCTTC. The encoded protein is CASNLGQGSGYTF. This chain uses TRBV5-1 with TRBJ1-2, with 8 bases aligning to TRBD1. Germline V lookup: CDR1 SGHRS, CDR2 YFSETQ. Losses at the gene ends were 6 bases for V and 7 bases for J; bases not matched to a gene: 8. This CDR3 is 13 amino acids long.